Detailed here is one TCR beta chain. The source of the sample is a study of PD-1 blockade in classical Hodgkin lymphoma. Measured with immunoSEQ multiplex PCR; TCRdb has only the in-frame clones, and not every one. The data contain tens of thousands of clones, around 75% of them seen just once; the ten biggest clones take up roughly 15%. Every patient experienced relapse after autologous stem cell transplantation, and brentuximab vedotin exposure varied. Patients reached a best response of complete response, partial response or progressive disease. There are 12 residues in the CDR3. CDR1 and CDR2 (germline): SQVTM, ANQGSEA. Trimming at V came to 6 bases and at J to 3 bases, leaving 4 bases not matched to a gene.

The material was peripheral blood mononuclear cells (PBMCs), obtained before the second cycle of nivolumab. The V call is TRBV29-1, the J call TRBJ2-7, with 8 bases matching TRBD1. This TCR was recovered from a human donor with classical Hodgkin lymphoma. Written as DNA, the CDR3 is TGCAGCGTGTTCGGACAGGGCTACGAGCAGTACTTC. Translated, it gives CSVFGQGYEQYF.